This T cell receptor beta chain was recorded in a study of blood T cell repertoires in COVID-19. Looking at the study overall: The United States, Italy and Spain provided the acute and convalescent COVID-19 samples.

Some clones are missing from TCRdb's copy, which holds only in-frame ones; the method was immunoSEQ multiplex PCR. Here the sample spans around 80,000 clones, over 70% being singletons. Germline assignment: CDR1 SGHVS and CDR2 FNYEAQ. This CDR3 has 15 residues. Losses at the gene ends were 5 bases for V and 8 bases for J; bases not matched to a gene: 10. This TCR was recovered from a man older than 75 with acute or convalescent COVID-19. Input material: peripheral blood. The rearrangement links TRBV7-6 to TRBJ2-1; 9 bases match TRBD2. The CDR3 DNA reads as TGTGCCAGCAGCGTAATGGTGCGGGGGGGTGATGAGCAGTTCTTC. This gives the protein CASSVMVRGGDEQFF.